These T cell receptor beta chains were read from a single sample in a study of cytomegalovirus exposure and HLA in healthy donors. Profiled with immunoSEQ multiplex PCR; TCRdb holds only in-frame clones, not every one. Among about 120,000 clones listed, about 85% were seen once. What was sequenced was PBMCs. Every receptor here comes from a woman aged 25 to 39 in good health and CMV-seronegative. CDR3s include the opening cysteine and the closing phenylalanine or tryptophan. D genes are given only for firm matches. Only part of the rows carry a size: once, few, many, or a class if the clone is expanded.

d_call,clone_size,v_call,j_call,cdr3_aa,cdr3_nt
.,.,TRBV9,TRBJ2-3,CASSGGRGLISTQYF,TGTGCCAGCAGCGGTGGGCGGGGCTTGATTAGTACGCAGTATTTT
.,.,TRBV30,TRBJ1-2,CAWRAVAGGYTF,TGTGCCTGGAGGGCGGTGGCCGGGGGCTACACCTTC
.,.,TRBV4-1,TRBJ1-1,CASSQGTGLMNTEAFF,TGCGCCAGCAGCCAAGGAACAGGGTTGATGAACACTGAAGCTTTCTTT
TRBD1,.,TRBV18,TRBJ1-1,CASSQGGVTEAFF,TGTGCCAGCTCACAAGGGGGCGTGACTGAAGCTTTCTTT
.,.,TRBV7-9,TRBJ2-7,CASSLGAGAYSYEQYF,TGTGCCAGCAGCTTAGGCGCAGGGGCTTACTCCTACGAGCAGTACTTC
TRBD1,.,TRBV6-7,TRBJ1-2,CASSYSREGTGGNYGYTF,TGTGCCAGCAGTTACTCGAGAGAAGGGACAGGGGGAAACTATGGCTACACCTTC
.,.,TRBV7-2,TRBJ1-5,CASSPHPGGGGNQPQHF,TGTGCCAGCAGCCCCCACCCCGGGGGGGGAGGCAATCAGCCCCAGCATTTT
TRBD2,.,TRBV11-3,TRBJ2-5,CASSLDELAGGRQETQYF,TGTGCCAGCAGCTTAGATGAACTAGCGGGGGGGCGGCAGGAGACCCAGTACTTC
.,.,TRBV11-3,TRBJ1-2,CASSSVQGLYGYTF,TGTGCCAGCAGTTCTGTCCAGGGACTCTATGGCTACACCTTC
.,.,TRBV7-9,TRBJ1-4,CASSLDRRDEKLFF,TGTGCCAGCAGCTTAGACAGGAGGGATGAAAAACTGTTTTTT
.,.,TRBV11-2,TRBJ2-2,CASSLAINLNTGELFF,TGTGCCAGCAGCCTGGCCATAAACCTGAACACCGGGGAGCTGTTTTTT
TRBD2,.,TRBV5-6,TRBJ2-2,CASSHSGGVTGELFF,TGTGCCAGCAGCCATAGCGGGGGGGTCACCGGGGAGCTGTTTTTT
TRBD1,.,TRBV6-5,TRBJ1-2,CASSYSGQGADGYTF,TGTGCCAGCAGTTACTCCGGACAGGGGGCGGATGGCTACACCTTC
TRBD1,.,TRBV27,TRBJ1-5,CASSSHSGQSLVQPQHF,TGTGCCAGCAGTTCACACTCGGGACAGAGTTTGGTTCAGCCCCAGCATTTT
TRBD2,.,TRBV6-6,TRBJ2-7,CASSPWGGGSEQYF,TGTGCCAGCAGTCCGTGGGGCGGGGGGAGCGAGCAGTACTTC
TRBD1,.,TRBV7-2,TRBJ1-1,CASSLDRVWSEAFF,TGTGCCAGCAGCCTAGACAGGGTGTGGAGTGAAGCTTTCTTT
TRBD2,.,TRBV27,TRBJ2-3,CASSIRRGGDTQYF,TGTGCCAGCTCTATACGGCGGGGGGGAGATACGCAGTATTTT
.,.,TRBV6-1,TRBJ1-1,CASSVQLNTEAFF,TGTGCCAGCAGTGTACAATTGAACACTGAAGCTTTCTTT
TRBD2,.,TRBV19,TRBJ2-2,CASSTGGWTGELFF,TGTGCCAGTAGTACCGGGGGGTGGACCGGGGAGCTGTTTTTT
.,.,TRBV21-1,TRBJ1-5,CASSPKRGANQPQHF,TGTGCCAGCAGCCCTAAGCGGGGGGCCAATCAGCCCCAGCATTTT
.,.,TRBV5-1,TRBJ1-1,CASSLQEGEAFF,TGCGCCAGCAGCTTACAGGAAGGTGAAGCTTTCTTT
.,once,TRBV5-6,TRBJ2-7,CASSYGGGAYEQYF,TGTGCCAGCAGCTACGGCGGAGGAGCCTACGAGCAGTACTTC
.,.,TRBV7-6,TRBJ2-2,CASSLDDNGLTGELFF,TGTGCCAGCAGCTTAGACGACAATGGGCTTACCGGGGAGCTGTTTTTT
TRBD1,.,TRBV2,TRBJ1-1,CASSEFGTGREAFF,TGTGCCAGCAGTGAATTCGGGACAGGGAGGGAAGCTTTCTTT
.,.,TRBV6-5,TRBJ2-1,CASRVWESSYNEQFF,TGTGCCAGCAGGGTCTGGGAGAGCTCCTACAATGAGCAGTTCTTC
TRBD2,.,TRBV27,TRBJ2-3,CASSSGGGATDTQYF,TGTGCCAGCAGTTCAGGCGGGGGGGCGACAGATACGCAGTATTTT
TRBD2,.,TRBV7-2,TRBJ2-3,CASSLAGGIPFVSTDTQYF,TGTGCCAGCAGCTTAGCGGGGGGGATTCCTTTTGTTAGCACAGATACGCAGTATTTT